These 23 T cell receptor beta chains were all obtained from the same sample, sequenced in a study of blood T cell repertoires in COVID-19. The protocol was immunoSEQ multiplex PCR, while the TCRdb copy is restricted to in-frame clones and leaves out a portion. This table holds some 130,000 clones, around 73% found once. The sample was peripheral blood. The receptors here all came from a man aged 60 to 75 who had recovered from COVID-19.

The chain carries TRBV18 and TRBJ2-3, with D tentatively TRBD2 (6 bases). The CDR3 is 12 residues long. Germline V gene lookup returns CDR1 KGHSH and CDR2 LQKENI. V lost 8 bases and J 1 base, leaving 7 bases between the germline ends. Here the CDR3 reads CASRGGTDTQYF. For the CDR3, the DNA is TGTGCCAGCCGCGGGGGCACAGATACGCAGTATTTT.

CDR3 sequence reads: CASSRDNHSPLHF. As DNA, the CDR3 is TGTGCCAGTAGTCGGGACAACCATTCACCCCTCCACTTT. J is TRBJ1-6 and V is TRBV19; perhaps TRBD1 as D (6 bases). Germline CDR1 is LNHDA and CDR2 is SQIVND (reference sequence). The CDR3 has 13 residues. Deletions cut 5 bases from V and 8 bases from J, with 10 bases between.

This clone was counted once. The chain employs TRBV6-5 and TRBJ2-1; D remains ambiguous. The CDR3 extends over 14 amino acids. Germline lookup yields CDR1 MNHEY and CDR2 SVGAGI. The ends were cut back, 5 bases at V and 8 bases at J, with 16 bases in the middle. The CDR3 protein is CASSLQPRLDEQFF. CDR3 nucleotides: TGTGCCAGCAGTCTTCAACCCCGGTTGGATGAGCAGTTCTTC.

This clone turned up a few times. The chain employs TRBV5-5 and TRBJ2-2; 8 bases are a match to TRBD1. V was clipped by 5 bases and J by 3 bases; unmatched bases: 6. Germline-derived CDR1 and CDR2 are SGHKS and YYEKEE (reference sequence). The length of the CDR3 is 15 residues. The CDR3 region is CASRLTGDDTGELFF. The CDR3 coding sequence is TGTGCCAGCAGATTGACAGGGGATGACACCGGGGAGCTGTTTTTT.

The chain uses TRBV7-2 and TRBJ1-2; D might be TRBD1 (5 bases). CDR3 length: 14 residues. V was clipped by 3 bases and J by 5 bases, with 13 bases between them. The germline CDR1 and CDR2 sequences are SGHTA and FQGNSA. In nucleotides, the CDR3 is TGTGCCAGCAGCTTCATGGGGGAGGGGTATGGCTACACCTTC. It yields the protein CASSFMGEGYGYTF.

V is TRBV5-1 and J is TRBJ1-5; D perhaps matches TRBD1 (5 bases). Germline CDR1 and CDR2: SGHRS and YFSETQ. Between the trimmed V and J ends, which lost 4 bases and 2 bases, there was a span of 10 bases. The CDR3 extends over 14 amino acids. This CDR3 reads CASSLAGGNQPQHF. The CDR3 DNA sequence: TGCGCCAGCAGCCTGGCGGGGGGCAATCAGCCCCAGCATTTT. The full variable domain, with the rest looked up from reference TRBV5-1 and TRBJ1-5, is KAGVTQTPRYLIKTRGQQVTLSCSPISGHRSVSWYQQTPGQGLQFLFEYFSETQRNKGNFPGRFSGRQFSNSRSEMNVSTLELGDSALYLCASSLAGGNQPQHFGDGTRLSIL.

The V gene is TRBV5-1, the J gene TRBJ1-2; D perhaps matches TRBD1 (5 bases). Trimming shortened V by 4 bases and J by 7 bases, and 14 bases separated the two germline ends. Germline CDR1 is SGHRS and CDR2 is YFSETQ. CDR3 length: 13 residues. CDR3 residues: CASSPGGVSGYTF. Written as DNA, the CDR3 is TGCGCCAGCAGCCCCGGGGGGGTCAGTGGCTACACCTTC. Full variable domain (missing parts from reference TRBV5-1 and TRBJ1-2): KAGVTQTPRYLIKTRGQQVTLSCSPISGHRSVSWYQQTPGQGLQFLFEYFSETQRNKGNFPGRFSGRQFSNSRSEMNVSTLELGDSALYLCASSPGGVSGYTFGSGTRLTVV.

The rearrangement links TRBV5-8 to TRBJ1-5; 11 bases fit TRBD1. The CDR3 runs to 18 residues. V dropped 2 bases and J dropped 1; count of bases not matched to a gene: 8. In germline, CDR1 is SGHTS, CDR2 YDEGEE. DNA for the CDR3: TGTGCCAGCAGCTTAAGGACAGGGGGCGGTAAGAGCAATCAGCCCCAGCATTTT. Protein sequence: CASSLRTGGGKSNQPQHF.

On this clone itself: At one boundary the junction diverges from the germline segment, which might be a read error. V usage is TRBV5-5 and J usage is TRBJ2-3; 8 nucleotides align to TRBD1. CDR1 is SGHKS and CDR2 is YYEKEE in the germline V gene (reference sequence). The CDR3 is 16 residues long. The chain's CDR3 is CASSSGQGTSTVTQYF. CDR3 coding DNA: TGTGCCAGCAGCTCTGGACAGGGTACTAGCACAGTTACGCAGTATTTT.

This clone has only one observation. The chain combines TRBV5-1 with TRBJ2-7, with TRBD1 as a possible D gene (7 bases). CDR3 length: 16 residues. V lost 0 bases and J lost 2, with 15 bases in between. Germline V gives CDR1 SGHRS, CDR2 YFSETQ. Written as DNA, the CDR3 is TGCGCCAGCAGCTTGGAGGGGGGACAGTCGCCCTACGAGCAGTACTTC. This translates into CASSLEGGQSPYEQYF.

This clone was seen a few times. The rearrangement links TRBV6-5 to TRBJ2-7; 13 bases map to TRBD2. J lost 2 bases, V lost 4 bases, and 5 bases had no gene match. Germline values: CDR1 MNHEY, CDR2 SVGAGI. The CDR3 runs 16 residues. CDR3 DNA sequence: TGTGCCAGCAGTTCTCGACTAGCGGGGGGTGCCTACGAGCAGTACTTC. Translation gives CASSSRLAGGAYEQYF.

The J gene is TRBJ2-7, the V gene TRBV2; D not resolved. The V gene lost 4 bases and the J gene lost 7 bases, with 14 bases spanning the gap. The CDR3 runs 13 residues. Germline V gives CDR1 SNHLY, CDR2 FYNNEI. CDR3 DNA sequence: TGTGCCAGCAGTGGGCCTCTTCCCAGGGAGCAGTACTTC. Translating it yields CASSGPLPREQYF.

V usage is TRBV11-2 and J usage is TRBJ2-5, with 12 bases lining up with TRBD1. Germline loops: CDR1 SGHAT, CDR2 FQNNGV. With V trimmed by 5 bases and J by 5 bases, 9 bases remained unmatched. The length of the CDR3 is 16 residues. The CDR3 protein is CASSPTGTGGRETQYF. The CDR3 bases are TGTGCCAGCAGCCCTACCGGGACAGGGGGCCGGGAGACCCAGTACTTC.

The rearrangement joins TRBV5-5 to TRBJ2-1, with 11 bases aligning to TRBD2. The germline CDR1 and CDR2 sequences are SGHKS and YYEKEE (reference sequence). V shed 4 bases, J shed 7 bases, and the junction held 10 bases outside the gene matches. CDR3 size: 16 residues. CDR3 region: CASSLYLAGGRNEQFF. CDR3 nucleotide sequence: TGTGCCAGCAGCCTGTATCTAGCGGGGGGCCGTAATGAGCAGTTCTTC. The full variable domain, in which reference TRBV5-5 and TRBJ2-1 provide the parts outside the CDR3, is DAGVTQSPTHLIKTRGQQVTLRCSPISGHKSVSWYQQVLGQGPQFIFQYYEKEERGRGNFPDRFSARQFPNYSSELNVNALLLGDSALYLCASSLYLAGGRNEQFFGPGTRLTVL.

This clone was counted a few times. The J gene is TRBJ1-2, the V gene TRBV5-1, with a possible D match to TRBD1 (6 bases). The CDR3 spans 12 residues. Trimming left V 0 bases short and J 8 bases short, with 8 bases between. CDR1 and CDR2 from the germline V gene are SGHRS and YFSETQ. The chain's CDR3 is CASSLDREGYTF. The CDR3 nucleotides are TGCGCCAGCAGCTTGGACAGGGAAGGCTACACCTTC.

The CDR3 DNA is TGTGCCAGCAGTTTGTCCACGAGCGGGAGGGGGGGATTTGTCGGTGAGCAGTTCTTC. As protein: CASSLSTSGRGGFVGEQFF. The chain uses TRBV28 and TRBJ2-1; 10 nucleotides match TRBD2. The germline V gene encodes CDR1 MDHEN and CDR2 SYDVKM. The J segment lost 9 bases and the V segment lost 3 bases, leaving 20 bases of the junction unmatched. The CDR3 has 19 amino acids.

The chain recombines TRBV7-2 with TRBJ2-4, with D possibly TRBD2 on 6 matching bases. The CDR3 has 15 amino acids. With 0 bases removed from V and 8 bases from J, the gap between germline ends came to 14 bases. Per the germline V gene, CDR1 is SGHTA and CDR2 is FQGNSA. The CDR3 loop reads CASSLAPGGGDIQYF. CDR3 DNA sequence: TGTGCCAGCAGCTTAGCCCCAGGCGGAGGGGACATTCAGTACTTC.

The chain combines TRBV6-2 or TRBV6-3 with TRBJ1-4; no clear D gene. The CDR3 sequence is 14 residues long. Germline V gene sequence: CDR1 MNHEY, CDR2 SVGEGT. Trimming removed 5 bases from V and 2 bases from J, with 9 bases in between. As DNA, the CDR3 is TGTGCCAGCAGTCCGCAGTGGACTAATGAAAAACTGTTTTTT. Protein: CASSPQWTNEKLFF.

In this sample, this clone turned up many times. V is TRBV11-1 and J is TRBJ2-5; 12 bases are a match to TRBD1. The V and J ends lost 5 bases and 5 bases, in that order; junction bases with no gene match: 9. The length of the CDR3 is 16 residues. Germline loops: CDR1 SGHAT, CDR2 FQDESV (reference sequence). As DNA, the CDR3 is TGTGCCAGCAGCGGTTGGGGACAGGGGGCTAGGGAGACCCAGTACTTC. This codes for CASSGWGQGARETQYF.

This clone was detected a few times. The CDR3 loop is CASSTVLAGGPAVEQFF. CDR3 nucleotides: TGTGCCAGTAGTACCGTCTTAGCGGGAGGGCCAGCCGTTGAGCAGTTCTTC. V and J are TRBV19 and TRBJ2-1; 11 nucleotides align to TRBD2. V dropped 4 bases and J dropped 9; count of bases not matched to a gene: 14. Germline V gene lookup returns CDR1 LNHDA and CDR2 SQIVND (reference sequence). This CDR3 is built from 17 residues.

This clone occurred once. The V call is TRBV11-2, the J call TRBJ1-1; no clear D. The CDR3 runs to 12 residues. CDR1 is SGHAT and CDR2 is FQNNGV in the germline V gene. V shed 8 bases and J shed 2 bases, with 9 bases lying between them. The CDR3 sequence: CASSVANTEAFF. The CDR3, as DNA: TGTGCCAGCTCTGTGGCTAACACTGAAGCTTTCTTT.

This clone was seen a single time. V usage is TRBV10-3 and J usage is TRBJ1-1; 7 bases line up with TRBD1. Germline lookup yields CDR1 ENHRY and CDR2 SYGVKD. V lost 6 bases to trimming and J lost 2 bases; unmatched junction nucleotides: 6. This CDR3 comprises 14 residues. In nucleotides, the CDR3 is TGTGCCATCAGCCTACAGGGGTTCAACACTGAAGCTTTCTTT. It codes for CAISLQGFNTEAFF.

Only a few counts were recorded for this clone. The chain recombines TRBV5-1 with TRBJ1-4; 8 bases align to TRBD1. The V and J ends lost 4 bases and 0 bases, in that order; junction bases with no gene match: 2. CDR1 is SGHRS, CDR2 YFSETQ, per germline. This CDR3 has 15 residues. The CDR3 DNA follows: TGCGCCAGCAGCGTACAGGGGGCAACTAATGAAAAACTGTTTTTT. Translated, it gives CASSVQGATNEKLFF.